The present entry profiles one TCR beta chain with its context. Clones were read by immunoSEQ multiplex PCR, and TCRdb kept only the in-frame ones, dropping some. The table has approximately 2,000,000 clones, just under 95% seen once; the top ten hold 0.3% to 0.4%. This CDR3 has 15 residues. The germline gives CDR1 MDHEN, CDR2 SYDVKM. The V end was cut by 5 bases, the J end by 4 bases, with 15 bases between. The source of the sample is a study of shared clonotypes between healthy human individuals. Source material: naive CD4+ T cells from PBMCs. Subset defined: CD45RA+ positively selected. This chain links TRBV28 with TRBJ1-5, with D maybe TRBD1 (5 bases). This clonotype was obtained from a man younger than 35 in good health. Some clones in this sample may be carry-over from other donors' samples. The CDR3 spells CASSPVSQGNQPQHF. CDR3 bases: TGTGCCAGCAGTCCGGTTAGTCAGGGTAATCAGCCCCAGCATTTT.